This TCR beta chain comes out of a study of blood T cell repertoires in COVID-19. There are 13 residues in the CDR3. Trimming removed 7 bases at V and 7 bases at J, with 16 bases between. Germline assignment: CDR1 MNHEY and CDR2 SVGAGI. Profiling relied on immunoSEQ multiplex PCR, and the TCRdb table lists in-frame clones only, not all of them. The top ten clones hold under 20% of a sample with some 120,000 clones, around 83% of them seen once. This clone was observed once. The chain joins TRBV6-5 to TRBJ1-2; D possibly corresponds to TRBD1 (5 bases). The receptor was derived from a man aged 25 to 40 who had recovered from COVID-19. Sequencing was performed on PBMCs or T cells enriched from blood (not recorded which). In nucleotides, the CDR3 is TGTGCCAGCACCCTGGGCGGGGCTGGTGGCTACACCTTC. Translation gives CASTLGGAGGYTF.